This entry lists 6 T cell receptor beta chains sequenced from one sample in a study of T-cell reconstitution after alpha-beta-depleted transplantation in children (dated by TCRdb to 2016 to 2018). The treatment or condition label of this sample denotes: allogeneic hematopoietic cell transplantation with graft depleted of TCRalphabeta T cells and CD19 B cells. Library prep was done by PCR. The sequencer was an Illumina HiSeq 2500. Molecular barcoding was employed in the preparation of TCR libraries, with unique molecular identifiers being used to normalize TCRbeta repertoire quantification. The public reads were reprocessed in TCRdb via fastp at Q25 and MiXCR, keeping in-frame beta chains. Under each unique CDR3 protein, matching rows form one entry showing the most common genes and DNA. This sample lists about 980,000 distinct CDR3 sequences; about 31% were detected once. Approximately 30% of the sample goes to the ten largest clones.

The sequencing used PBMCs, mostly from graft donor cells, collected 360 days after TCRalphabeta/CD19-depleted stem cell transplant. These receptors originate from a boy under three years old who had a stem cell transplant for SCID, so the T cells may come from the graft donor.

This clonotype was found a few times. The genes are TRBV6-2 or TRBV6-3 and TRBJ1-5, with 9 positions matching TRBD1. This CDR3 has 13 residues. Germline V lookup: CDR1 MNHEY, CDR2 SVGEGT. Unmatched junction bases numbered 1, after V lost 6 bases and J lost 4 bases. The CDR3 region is CASRGTGNQPQHF. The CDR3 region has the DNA TGTGCCAGCAGAGGGACAGGGAATCAGCCCCAGCATTTT.

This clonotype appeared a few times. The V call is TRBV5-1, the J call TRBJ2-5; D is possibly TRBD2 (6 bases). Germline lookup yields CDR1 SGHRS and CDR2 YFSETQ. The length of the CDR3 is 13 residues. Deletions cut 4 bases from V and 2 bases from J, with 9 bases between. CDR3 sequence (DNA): TGCGCCAGCAGCGGGACTCCGCAAGAGACCCAGTACTTC. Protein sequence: CASSGTPQETQYF.

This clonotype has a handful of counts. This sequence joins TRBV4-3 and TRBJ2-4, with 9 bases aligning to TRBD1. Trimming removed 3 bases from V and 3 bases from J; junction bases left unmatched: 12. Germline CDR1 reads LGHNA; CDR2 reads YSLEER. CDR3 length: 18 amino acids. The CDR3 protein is CASSQGATGGLDKNIQYF. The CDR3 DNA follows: TGCGCCAGCAGCCAGGGAGCCACAGGGGGCCTCGACAAAAACATTCAGTACTTC.

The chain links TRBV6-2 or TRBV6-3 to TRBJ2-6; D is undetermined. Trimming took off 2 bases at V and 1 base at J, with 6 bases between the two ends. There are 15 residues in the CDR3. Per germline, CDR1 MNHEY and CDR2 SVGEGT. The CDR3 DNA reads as TGTGCCAGCAGTTACGTTACGTCTGGGGCCAACGTCCTGACTTTC. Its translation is CASSYVTSGANVLTF.

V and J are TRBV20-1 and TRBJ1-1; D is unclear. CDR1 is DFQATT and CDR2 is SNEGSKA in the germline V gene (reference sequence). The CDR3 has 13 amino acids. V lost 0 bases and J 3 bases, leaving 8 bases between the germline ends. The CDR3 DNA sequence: TGCAGTGCTAGAGATTTTGGAGACACTGAAGCTTTCTTT. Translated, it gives CSARDFGDTEAFF.

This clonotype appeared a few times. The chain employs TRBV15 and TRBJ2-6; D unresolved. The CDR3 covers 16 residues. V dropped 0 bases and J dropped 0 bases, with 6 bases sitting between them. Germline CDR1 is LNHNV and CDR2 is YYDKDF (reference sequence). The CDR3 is CATSRDLVSGANVLTF. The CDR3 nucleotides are TGTGCCACCAGCAGAGATTTGGTCTCTGGGGCCAACGTCCTGACTTTC.